Here is one TCR beta chain with its context. Germline V gives CDR1 MDHEN, CDR2 SYDVKM. V was cut by 3 bases and J by 2 bases, with 17 bases left in between. The CDR3 runs 17 residues. These data belong to a study of shared clonotypes between healthy human individuals. The data were produced by immunoSEQ multiplex PCR, yet TCRdb's version contains in-frame clones alone and is incomplete. Of 100,000 or so clones listed, under 70% are singletons. The V call is TRBV28, the J call TRBJ2-4; TRBD2 is a possible D gene (6 bases). The receptor comes from a woman aged 25 to 39 in good health. The sequenced sample was memory CD8+ T cells sorted from blood. Subset reported: CD45RO+ cells pooled with CCR7-negative TemRA cells. The CDR3: CASSFNDGRDSKNIQYF. DNA of the CDR3: TGTGCCAGCAGTTTTAACGACGGGCGGGACTCCAAAAACATTCAGTACTTC.